This TCR beta chain was identified in a study of CD8 T cells in ankylosing spondylitis. General study points: The disease-linked clones had a CD8+ phenotype and low blood frequencies. Typical of ankylosing spondylitis blood, it appeared, was a TCR beta motif of fewer than 10 highly homologous variants. Some motif variants were previously reported in reactive arthritis synovial fluid and blood.

Remarks on this clonotype: Its matching antigen is unknown.

Quantitative 5'-RACE with molecular barcodes generated TCR beta libraries. TCRdb independently ran MiXCR on the 5' RACE reads; one entry per CDR3 protein. The sample has more than 250,000 distinct CDR3 sequences, under 8.5% seen once; the top ten hold about 15%. The clonotype comes from a male donor with ankylosing spondylitis. Source material: blood, either unsorted or a sorted T cell fraction (not recorded which).

CDR3 nucleotides: TGTGCCAGCTCACCGCAGGGGGGGGATCAGCCCCAGCATTTT. Its translation: CASSPQGGDQPQHF. The chain links TRBV18 to TRBJ1-5, with TRBD1 identical over 7 bases. This CDR3 contains 14 residues. Germline V lookup: CDR1 KGHSH, CDR2 LQKENI. Unmatched junction bases numbered 4, after V lost 3 bases and J lost 5 bases.